Sequencing of this TCR beta chain was carried out in a study of blood T cell repertoires in COVID-19. Living in about two dozen US areas, the participants were between roughly 18 and 90 years of age. Clinical history as reported by participants underpinned cohort assignment. Study processing details: Nucleated cell counts were estimated from reference gene primer amplification. Sequenced by immunoSEQ multiplex PCR; TCRdb stores in-frame clones only, minus some. V and J calls plus clone size are reproduced from that table; the DNA served to infer D and trimming. The table lists a few hundred thousand clones, approximately 91% of them singletons. V lost 0 bases to trimming and J lost 5 bases, with 11 bases between them. The CDR3 contains 15 residues. Per germline, CDR1 LGHNA and CDR2 YNFKEQ.

The chain combines TRBV4-2 with TRBJ1-5; D is unresolved. This TCR derives from a woman aged 18-35 years who had been exposed to COVID-19. The sample consisted of PBMCs or T cells enriched from blood (not recorded which). Here the CDR3 DNA reads TGTGCCAGCAGCCAAGATCTTTCTCCGTATCAGCCCCAGCATTTT. Its protein product is CASSQDLSPYQPQHF.